This T cell receptor (beta chain) was sequenced for a study of CD8+ T cells in alopecia areata. Study details: Treated patients received oral tofacitinib, 5 to 10 mg twice daily. Points from the study as a whole: Normal scalp had lower clonality than lesional scalp, with alopecia totalis/universalis lesions showing this most strongly. Since there was just one nonresponder, nobody can yet say how baseline CD8+ expansion ties to response. Possibly because of HLA-related factors, TCR sharing was less clear across patients than in mice.

Treatment given: oral pan-JAK inhibitor, 5-10 mg twice daily. This clone was seen a few times. Its antigen is not identified. Germline V CDR1 and CDR2: SGHVS, FQNEAQ. J lost 3 bases, V lost 4 bases, and 3 bases had no gene match. The CDR3 contains 15 residues. Extracted from the samples, RNA was reverse transcribed into cDNA to serve as the sequencing template. Here immunoSEQ multiplex PCR was the method, and the copy in TCRdb shows in-frame clones only, minus some. This sample has a few hundred thousand clones, with around 64% found just once. This chain joins TRBV7-8 and TRBJ1-5; the match to TRBD1 covers 10 bases. The sample consisted of CD4+ T cells sorted from blood, taken at roughly week 53, from a patient treated with tofacitinib. The TCR was taken from a human donor with alopecia areata. This CDR3 reads CASSWGTGVNQPQHF. The CDR3 DNA sequence: TGTGCCAGCAGCTGGGGGACAGGGGTCAATCAGCCCCAGCATTTT.